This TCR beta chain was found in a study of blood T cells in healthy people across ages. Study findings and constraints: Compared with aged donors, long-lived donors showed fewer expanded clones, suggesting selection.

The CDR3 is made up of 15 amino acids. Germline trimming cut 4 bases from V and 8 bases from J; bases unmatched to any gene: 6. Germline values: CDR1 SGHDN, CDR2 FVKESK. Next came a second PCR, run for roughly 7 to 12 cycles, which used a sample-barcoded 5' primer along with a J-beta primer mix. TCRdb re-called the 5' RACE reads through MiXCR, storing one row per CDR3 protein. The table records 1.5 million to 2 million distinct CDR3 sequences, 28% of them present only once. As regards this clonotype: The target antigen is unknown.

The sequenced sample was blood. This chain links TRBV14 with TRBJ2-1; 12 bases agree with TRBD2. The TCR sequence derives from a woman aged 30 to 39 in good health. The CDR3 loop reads CASSPLAGGGYEQFF. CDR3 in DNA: TGTGCCAGCAGCCCACTAGCGGGAGGAGGCTATGAGCAGTTCTTC.